The 14 T cell receptor beta chains presented below share a single source sample, sequenced in a study of Ad26.COV2.S vaccination and SARS-CoV-2 variants (dated by TCRdb to the early 2020s). Library preparation used the immunoSEQ multiplex PCR assay. Held by TCRdb, this immuneACCESS table contains in-frame sequences only and omits some clones. Under half of the omission traces to an unresolved V gene where checked; the cause of the rest is unknown. In all, the sample holds 300,000 to 400,000 clones, and 92% of those were seen once. Roughly 3.9% of the sample is in the top ten clones. What the time point label conveys for this sample: individuals recovered from natural SARS-CoV-2 infection. The sample was peripheral blood, taken after recovery from COVID-19. All receptors derive from a human donor who had recovered from COVID-19.

The V call is TRBV29-1, the J call TRBJ1-5; D is perhaps TRBD1 (5 bases). Trimming shortened V by 4 bases and J by 2 bases, and 15 bases separated the two germline ends. The CDR3 covers 15 residues. Germline V gives CDR1 SQVTM, CDR2 ANQGSEA. CDR3 nucleotide sequence: TGCAGCGTTGGGGGGGTGGGGGAGGGCAATCAGCCCCAGCATTTT. Protein: CSVGGVGEGNQPQHF.

The genes are TRBV12-5 and TRBJ1-2; D not certain. The ends were cut back, 0 bases at V and 6 bases at J, with 14 bases in the middle. This CDR3 has 15 amino acids. Germline V CDR1 and CDR2: LGHNT, FRNRAP. CDR3 sequence: CASGLVDPQQHGYTF. CDR3 DNA: TGTGCTAGTGGTTTGGTCGATCCCCAACAGCATGGCTACACCTTC.

The V and J genes are TRBV29-1 and TRBJ1-2; a weak D match, TRBD1 (5 bases). CDR3 length equals 17 residues. Germline values: CDR1 SQVTM, CDR2 ANQGSEA. V lost 1 base and J lost 0, with 18 bases in between. CDR3 coding DNA: TGCAGCGTTGAAGTGTGGAGGGACCCGAGGTCTAACTATGGCTACACCTTC. Its translation: CSVEVWRDPRSNYGYTF.

The CDR3 loop reads CASSTGTANYGYTF. CDR3 coding DNA: TGTGCCAGCAGCACCGGGACAGCTAACTATGGCTACACCTTC. The rearrangement joins TRBV7-2 to TRBJ1-2; 7 bases agree with TRBD1. There are 14 residues in the CDR3. V trimming: 5 bases; J trimming: 0 bases; junction bases outside the gene matches: 3. Per germline, CDR1 SGHTA and CDR2 FQGNSA.

The DNA for the CDR3 is TGTGCCAGCAGTTTGGTCGACAATTCACCCCTCCACTTT. This gives the protein CASSLVDNSPLHF. This sequence joins TRBV12-3 or TRBV12-4 and TRBJ1-6; no firm D call. The CDR3 runs 13 residues. V was cut by 3 bases and J by 7 bases, with 7 bases left in between.

This rearrangement joins TRBV6-6 to TRBJ1-5; D is uncertain. This CDR3 contains 14 residues. Trimming cost V 8 bases and J 3 bases, with 14 bases left between them. Looked up from germline, CDR1 is MNHNY and CDR2 is SVGAGI (reference sequence). The CDR3 DNA reads TGTGCCAGCGTAGGACTTTCAACCAATCAGCCCCAGCATTTT. Amino acid sequence: CASVGLSTNQPQHF.

The chain has TRBV6-2 or TRBV6-3 and TRBJ1-2; possibly TRBD1 for D (6 bases). V dropped 4 bases and J dropped 0 bases, with 12 bases sitting between them. The CDR3 is made up of 15 amino acids. Germline CDR1 is MNHEY and CDR2 is SVGEGT. CDR3 residues: CASSWTDYPNYGYTF. For the CDR3, the DNA is TGTGCCAGCAGTTGGACAGACTACCCTAACTATGGCTACACCTTC.

The chain carries TRBV7-2 and TRBJ2-2; D is ambiguous. V dropped 1 base and J dropped 1 base, with 4 bases sitting between them. The germline V gene has CDR1 SGHTA and CDR2 FQGNSA. The CDR3 length is 14 residues. CDR3 sequence reads: CASSLGQNTGELFF. In DNA, the CDR3 is TGTGCCAGCAGCTTAGGTCAGAACACCGGGGAGCTGTTTTTT.

The V gene is TRBV10-3, the J gene TRBJ1-1; perhaps TRBD1 as D (6 bases). The CDR3 sequence is 15 residues long. Looked up from germline, CDR1 is ENHRY and CDR2 is SYGVKD. The V end was cut by 1 base, the J end by 4 bases, with 13 bases between. As DNA, the CDR3 is TGTGCCATCAGTGAGTGGCCAGGGGCGACCACTGAAGCTTTCTTT. This translates into CAISEWPGATTEAFF.

This chain links TRBV5-1 with TRBJ1-3; D is possibly TRBD1 (5 bases). Germline lookup yields CDR1 SGHRS and CDR2 YFSETQ. The length of the CDR3 is 14 residues. V shed 4 bases and J shed 0 bases, with 8 bases lying between them. The CDR3: CASSPGTSGNTIYF. The CDR3, as DNA: TGCGCCAGCAGCCCAGGGACCTCTGGAAACACCATATATTTT.

The chain is built from TRBV7-2 and TRBJ1-1; TRBD1 matches at 7 bases. CDR1 is SGHTA and CDR2 is FQGNSA in the germline V gene. Trimming removed 3 bases from V and 5 bases from J; junction bases left unmatched: 6. The CDR3 has 14 amino acids. The CDR3 region has the DNA TGTGCCAGCAGCTTTCAGGGGGGAGCAACTGAAGCTTTCTTT. The encoded protein is CASSFQGGATEAFF.

The rearrangement joins TRBV5-6 to TRBJ1-3, with 8 bases identical to TRBD1. The CDR3 sequence is 17 residues long. Trimming at V came to 3 bases and at J to 0 bases, leaving 8 bases not matched to a gene. The germline V gene has CDR1 SGHDT and CDR2 YYEEEE. CDR3 region: CASSWGQTGGSGNTIYF. In DNA form, the CDR3 reads TGTGCCAGCAGCTGGGGACAAACAGGGGGCTCTGGAAACACCATATATTTT.

In its sample, this clone was seen a few times. This rearrangement joins TRBV15 to TRBJ1-2, with 7 bases fitting TRBD1. From germline, CDR1 is LNHNV and CDR2 YYDKDF (reference sequence). The CDR3 extends over 15 amino acids. Germline trimming cut 0 bases from V and 10 bases from J; bases unmatched to any gene: 11. The CDR3 nucleotides are TGTGCCACCAGCAGAGAGTATGGACAGGCCTACGACTACACCTTC. Translated, it gives CATSREYGQAYDYTF.

The chain has TRBV6-2 or TRBV6-3 and TRBJ1-6, with no clear D. This CDR3 has 15 amino acids. V was trimmed by 0 bases and J by 4 bases, leaving 7 bases between them. CDR1 is MNHEY and CDR2 is SVGEGT in the germline V gene. The CDR3 DNA is TGTGCCAGCAGTTACTCTCTGCAGTATAATTCACCCCTCCACTTT. Its protein product is CASSYSLQYNSPLHF.